The 28 T cell receptor beta chains listed next were all sequenced from one sample in a study of CD8 T cells in seronegative destructive rheumatoid arthritis. Sequencing was performed with immunoSEQ multiplex PCR; in TCRdb, only in-frame clones are kept and a portion is missing. The sample gives about 13,000 clones, 80% to 85% of which show up once; over 25% is in the top ten. The sample consisted of CD8+ T cells from blood. These TCRs come from a woman aged 30 to 49 with seronegative destructive rheumatoid arthritis.

The chain employs TRBV4-1 and TRBJ2-3, with 15 bases fitting TRBD2. V dropped 0 bases and J dropped 0; count of bases not matched to a gene: 10. Germline V gene data show CDR1 as MGHRA and CDR2 as YSYEKL. The CDR3 spans 21 residues. CDR3 residues: CASSQDSPGLAGGTSTDTQYF. The CDR3 DNA reads TGCGCCAGCAGCCAAGACTCCCCAGGACTAGCGGGGGGGACTAGCACAGATACGCAGTATTTT.

The gene calls are TRBV28 and TRBJ2-3; D might be TRBD2 (5 bases). Germline assignment: CDR1 MDHEN and CDR2 SYDVKM. With 11 bases removed from V and 4 bases from J, the gap between germline ends came to 22 bases. CDR3 length: 15 amino acids. The CDR3 sequence is CAAESPFEGSDTQYF. The CDR3 coding sequence is TGTGCCGCTGAGAGCCCGTTTGAGGGCTCAGATACGCAGTATTTT.

Here the CDR3 reads CAALSRDSTYEQYF. For the CDR3, the DNA is TGTGCCGCCCTTTCCCGGGACAGTACCTACGAGCAGTACTTC. This rearrangement joins TRBV6-1 to TRBJ2-7; 7 bases are shared with TRBD1. V was pared by 11 bases and J by 2 bases, with 12 bases of the junction left unmatched. CDR3 length equals 14 residues. CDR1 and CDR2 (germline): MNHNS, SASEGT.

This clone was recorded a few times. The genes are TRBV4-1 and TRBJ2-7; TRBD1 aligns across 9 bases. The CDR3 runs 16 residues. Trimming cost V 1 base and J 6 bases; bases outside gene matches: 10. Germline loops: CDR1 MGHRA, CDR2 YSYEKL. The CDR3 nucleotides read TGCGCCAGCAGCCAAGGTGTAGGGACAGGGCTTCGCGAGCAGTACTTC. Protein product: CASSQGVGTGLREQYF.

There are a few counts of this clone. V gene TRBV28 combines with J gene TRBJ1-5, with 8 nucleotides matching TRBD1. The CDR3 covers 14 residues. Germline-derived CDR1 and CDR2 are MDHEN and SYDVKM. V was pared by 8 bases and J by 1 base, with 4 bases of the junction left unmatched. CDR3 nucleotides: TGTGCCAGCGCCGGGACAGGCAGCAATCAGCCCCAGCATTTT. This translates into CASAGTGSNQPQHF.

This chain joins TRBV9 and TRBJ1-2; TRBD1 agrees at 7 bases. V lost 4 bases and J lost 4; bases outside the gene matches: 4. The CDR3 spans 13 residues. Per germline, CDR1 SGDLS and CDR2 YYNGEE. This chain's CDR3 is CASSNRDSYGYTF. The CDR3 DNA reads as TGTGCCAGCAGCAACCGGGACAGCTATGGCTACACCTTC.

The chain carries TRBV4-1 and TRBJ1-2, with 11 bases fitting TRBD1. Germline V gene data show CDR1 as MGHRA and CDR2 as YSYEKL. V lost 2 bases and J lost 8; bases outside the gene matches: 7. The CDR3 loop spans 15 amino acids. CDR3 DNA sequence: TGCGCCAGCAGCCAATTGGACAGGGGGCAGGAGGGCTACACCTTC. This encodes CASSQLDRGQEGYTF.

The chain has TRBV28 and TRBJ2-1, with D perhaps TRBD2 (7 bases). CDR1 and CDR2 from the germline V gene are MDHEN and SYDVKM. The CDR3 length is 15 residues. The V end lost 6 bases, the J end lost 9 bases, and 21 bases lay between the germline ends. The DNA for the CDR3 is TGTGCCAGCAGCCCCACGAGGGGGGGCCCAGGTGAGCAGTTCTTC. This codes for CASSPTRGGPGEQFF.

This chain links TRBV7-9 with TRBJ2-7; D might be TRBD1 (6 bases). The CDR3 totals 12 residues. Trimming shortened V by 3 bases and J by 6 bases, and 9 bases separated the two germline ends. Germline lookup yields CDR1 SEHNR and CDR2 FQNEAQ (reference sequence). The CDR3 spells CASSLDSREQYV. For the CDR3, the DNA is TGTGCCAGCAGCTTGGACAGCCGCGAGCAGTACGTC.

This chain joins TRBV5-1 and TRBJ2-3; D may be TRBD2 (6 bases). With 0 bases removed from V and 0 bases from J, the gap between germline ends came to 11 bases. This CDR3 spans 16 amino acids. CDR1 is SGHRS and CDR2 is YFSETQ in the germline V gene. CDR3 protein: CASSLVEGPSTDTQYF. DNA of the CDR3: TGCGCCAGCAGCTTGGTGGAGGGCCCGAGCACAGATACGCAGTATTTT.

The gene calls are TRBV19 and TRBJ1-6, with D unresolved. Trimming took 3 bases from V and 8 from J, leaving 17 bases between them. Germline CDR1 is LNHDA and CDR2 is SQIVND (reference sequence). The CDR3 is made up of 16 amino acids. CDR3 in DNA: TGTGCCAGTAGTATGTCCGGGGAGGGTTCGGATTCACCCCTCCACTTT. It translates to CASSMSGEGSDSPLHF. The complete variable domain, with remaining parts taken from reference TRBV19 and TRBJ1-6, reads DGGITQSPKYLFRKEGQNVTLSCEQNLNHDAMYWYRQDPGQGLRLIYYSQIVNDFQKGDIAEGYSVSREKKESFPLTVTSAQKNPTAFYLCASSMSGEGSDSPLHFGNGTRLTVT.

The table lists this clone with a few counts. V and J are TRBV2 and TRBJ2-7; 7 bases match TRBD2. Losses at the gene ends were 4 bases for V and 0 bases for J; bases not matched to a gene: 6. The germline V gene encodes CDR1 SNHLY and CDR2 FYNNEI. CDR3 size: 15 residues. Written as DNA, the CDR3 is TGTGCCAGCAGTGGAGGCGGGGGTTTCTCCTACGAGCAGTACTTC. Its protein is CASSGGGGFSYEQYF.

This clone was seen only a few times. V is TRBV4-1 and J is TRBJ1-2; no firm D call. Looked up from germline, CDR1 is MGHRA and CDR2 is YSYEKL. V dropped 5 bases and J dropped 7 bases, with 14 bases sitting between them. The CDR3 has 13 amino acids. The CDR3: CASSSTVSGGYTF. CDR3 coding DNA: TGCGCCAGCAGCTCGACGGTTTCGGGTGGCTACACCTTC.

The CDR3 loop is CAISSDRAVGETQYF. CDR3 coding DNA: TGTGCCATCAGCTCGGACAGGGCGGTAGGGGAGACCCAGTACTTC. The chain couples TRBV10-3 to TRBJ2-5; 8 bases agree with TRBD1. J was trimmed by 5 bases and V by 6 bases; bases with no gene match: 11. The germline CDR1 and CDR2 sequences are ENHRY and SYGVKD. The CDR3 is 15 amino acids.

This sequence joins TRBV6-5 and TRBJ2-1; TRBD1 matches 8 bases. Germline loops: CDR1 MNHEY, CDR2 SVGAGI. V shed 6 bases and J 2 bases; nucleotides not matched to a gene: 6. The CDR3 covers 15 residues. The CDR3 sequence is CASRPQGAPYNEQFF. CDR3 sequence (DNA): TGTGCCAGCAGGCCTCAGGGGGCTCCCTACAATGAGCAGTTCTTC.

The CDR3 region is CASSPGNPYNSPLHF. The CDR3, as DNA: TGTGCCAGCAGCCCAGGGAACCCCTATAATTCACCCCTCCACTTT. The gene calls are TRBV27 and TRBJ1-6, with a tentative D call TRBD1 (5 bases). Germline assignment: CDR1 MNHEY and CDR2 SMNVEV (reference sequence). The CDR3 runs to 15 residues. Trimming removed 6 bases at V and 2 bases at J, with 11 bases between.

The chain is built from TRBV11-2 and TRBJ2-4, with D unclear. There are 14 residues in the CDR3. Trimming pared 5 bases from V and 5 bases from J, leaving 13 bases between. CDR1 is SGHAT and CDR2 is FQNNGV in the germline V gene. CDR3 DNA: TGTGCCAGCAGCGGAGTAGTCCGGGAAAACATTCAGTACTTC. This sequence encodes CASSGVVRENIQYF. The whole variable domain, remainder taken from reference TRBV11-2 and TRBJ2-4, is EAGVAQSPRYKIIEKRQSVAFWCNPISGHATLYWYQQILGQGPKLLIQFQNNGVVDDSQLPKDRFSAERLKGVDSTLKIQPAKLEDSAVYLCASSGVVRENIQYFGAGTRLSVL.

The chain combines TRBV10-3 with TRBJ2-3; 9 bases fit TRBD1. The CDR3 covers 14 residues. Germline trimming cut 4 bases from V and 5 bases from J; bases unmatched to any gene: 4. Looked up from germline, CDR1 is ENHRY and CDR2 is SYGVKD. The CDR3 DNA reads TGTGCCATCAGTGCCCCGGGACAGGGAGATACGCAGTATTTT. Translated, it gives CAISAPGQGDTQYF.

J is TRBJ2-5 and V is TRBV27; 9 nucleotides match TRBD1. V lost 6 bases, J lost 0 bases, and 8 bases stayed unmatched. Germline CDR1 and CDR2: MNHEY and SMNVEV (reference sequence). The CDR3 consists of 16 residues. The CDR3: CASSPRTGADQETQYF. CDR3 sequence (DNA): TGTGCCAGCAGCCCTCGGACAGGGGCGGACCAAGAGACCCAGTACTTC.

The V call is TRBV4-2, the J call TRBJ1-2, with 7 bases that match TRBD1. With V trimmed by 6 bases and J by 6 bases, 10 bases remained unmatched. Germline-derived CDR1 and CDR2 are LGHNA and YNFKEQ. The CDR3 runs 14 residues. CDR3 protein: CASSPVTGDDGYTF. CDR3 nucleotides: TGTGCCAGCAGTCCCGTCACAGGGGATGATGGCTACACCTTC.

This chain links TRBV9 with TRBJ2-3, with D possibly matching TRBD2 (6 bases). The CDR3 loop spans 15 amino acids. The ends were cut back, 5 bases at V and 2 bases at J, with 15 bases in the middle. Germline CDR1 and CDR2: SGDLS and YYNGEE. The CDR3 here is CASSFTGTYTDTQYF. The CDR3 nucleotides read TGTGCCAGCAGTTTTACCGGGACTTACACAGATACGCAGTATTTT.

This clone appeared a single time. The chain links TRBV9 to TRBJ2-1; TRBD1 aligns across 7 bases. The junction had 9 bases not matched to a gene; V was cut back by 3 bases and J by 0 bases. The germline V gene encodes CDR1 SGDLS and CDR2 YYNGEE. CDR3 length equals 17 residues. The DNA of the CDR3 is TGTGCCAGCAGCGACCGGACAGGCCCAAGCTCCTACAATGAGCAGTTCTTC. Translation: CASSDRTGPSSYNEQFF. The full variable domain, rest sourced from reference TRBV9 and TRBJ2-1, is DSGVTQTPKHLITATGQRVTLRCSPRSGDLSVYWYQQSLDQGLQFLIQYYNGEERAKGNILERFSAQQFPDLHSELNLSSLELGDSALYFCASSDRTGPSSYNEQFFGPGTRLTVL.

The chain is built from TRBV14 and TRBJ2-7; a weak D match, TRBD2 (5 bases). The CDR3 is made up of 18 amino acids. Deletions cut 4 bases from V and 5 bases from J, with 27 bases between. Germline loops: CDR1 SGHDN, CDR2 FVKESK. The CDR3 region has the DNA TGTGCCAGCAGCCCCTGGCGGCCCGGAGGTCACGGGGTGGACGAGCAGTACTTC. Amino acids: CASSPWRPGGHGVDEQYF.

This chain uses TRBV4-2 with TRBJ2-7; D is unclear. Germline loops: CDR1 LGHNA, CDR2 YNFKEQ. This CDR3 region has 15 residues. V shed 0 bases and J shed 3 bases, with 12 bases lying between them. CDR3 nucleotide sequence: TGTGCCAGCAGCCAAGAGCGAGGAACGCACTACGAGCAGTACTTC. It encodes CASSQERGTHYEQYF.

V is TRBV7-6 and J is TRBJ2-2; D may be TRBD2 (6 bases). Germline V gene lookup returns CDR1 SGHVS and CDR2 FNYEAQ. Trimming removed 5 bases from V and 8 bases from J, with 18 bases in between. The CDR3 runs to 15 residues. The DNA of the CDR3 is TGTGCCAGCAGCCCCGGGAGTGAACTACGGGGGGAGCTGTTTTTT. The encoded protein is CASSPGSELRGELFF.

The chain employs TRBV5-5 and TRBJ2-7, with TRBD2 matching 7 bases. CDR3 length: 16 amino acids. V lost 5 bases to trimming and J lost 5 bases; unmatched junction nucleotides: 16. Germline values: CDR1 SGHKS, CDR2 YYEKEE (reference sequence). The CDR3 DNA reads TGTGCCAGCAGTCCGGACGATCGGGAGGCCCTCCACGAGCAGTACGTC. It encodes CASSPDDREALHEQYV.

With respect to this clone: Other nucleotide sequences from this sample produce the same CDR3. The chain couples TRBV6-1 to TRBJ2-5; 14 bases line up with TRBD2. The trim removed 4 bases at V and 2 bases at J, leaving 0 bases unmatched. Germline V gene data show CDR1 as MNHNS and CDR2 as SASEGT. The CDR3 loop spans 15 amino acids. The CDR3 nucleotides read TGTGCCAGCAGTGGACTAGCGGGGGGGCAAGAGACCCAGTACTTC. The encoded protein is CASSGLAGGQETQYF.

V is TRBV28 and J is TRBJ1-2; the D gene is possibly TRBD1 (5 bases). The germline gives CDR1 MDHEN, CDR2 SYDVKM. The length of the CDR3 is 13 residues. V was shortened by 6 bases and J by 2 bases, with 10 bases between the two germline ends. DNA for the CDR3: TGTGCCAGCAGGGGGCTCGGCAACTATGGCTACACCTTC. Protein product: CASRGLGNYGYTF.